This T cell receptor beta chain was captured by sequencing in a study of blood T cell repertoires in COVID-19. Sequencing used immunoSEQ multiplex PCR; TCRdb keeps in-frame clones, though not all of them. The table shows some 100,000 clones, with about nine tenths occurring only once. V lost 1 base, J lost 7 bases, and 9 bases stayed unmatched. This CDR3 is built from 15 residues. Germline CDR1 and CDR2: SGHTA and FQGNSA. This receptor was taken from an older man with acute or convalescent COVID-19. Sequenced sample: peripheral blood. The rearrangement uses TRBV7-2 and TRBJ2-7; 8 bases fit TRBD1. CDR3 residues: CASSLVSQGAREQYF. CDR3 sequence (DNA): TGTGCCAGCAGCTTAGTGTCGCAGGGGGCGAGAGAGCAGTACTTC.